Below, one T cell receptor (beta chain) is given with its context. Its target is unknown. This may be a read error: a much more frequent sequence differs by one nucleotide. The CDR3 loop spans 14 amino acids. Germline V gene sequence: CDR1 SEHNR, CDR2 FQNEAQ (reference sequence). The data derive from a study of Graves' ophthalmopathy and Graves' hyperthyroidism. The study, taken as a whole, reports: From stable hyperthyroidism, ophthalmopathy was separated by a 13-signature model with 85% to 90% sensitivity and approximately 81% specificity.

Ophthalmopathy in the donors was of moderate-to-severe activity, with CAS ≥3, NOSPECS ≥4 and duration under 3 months. The PBMCs originated from over 9 ml of fresh peripheral blood. RNA transcripts were the source from which TCR beta CDR3 regions were amplified. HTBI primers were used in a first-round RT-PCR, which preceded a second-round multiplex PCR. TCRdb called the multiplex PCR reads again in MiXCR, with one record for every CDR3 protein. Among around 600,000 distinct CDR3 sequences listed, about two fifths were seen once. This TCR was sampled from an adult man with Graves' ophthalmopathy. Sequenced: peripheral blood. The V and J genes are TRBV7-9 and TRBJ2-2, with a tentative D call TRBD2 (6 bases). Here the CDR3 DNA reads TGTGCCAGCAGCTTGGCACAAGGTACCGGGGGGCTGTTTTTT. Its protein product is CASSLAQGTGGLFF.